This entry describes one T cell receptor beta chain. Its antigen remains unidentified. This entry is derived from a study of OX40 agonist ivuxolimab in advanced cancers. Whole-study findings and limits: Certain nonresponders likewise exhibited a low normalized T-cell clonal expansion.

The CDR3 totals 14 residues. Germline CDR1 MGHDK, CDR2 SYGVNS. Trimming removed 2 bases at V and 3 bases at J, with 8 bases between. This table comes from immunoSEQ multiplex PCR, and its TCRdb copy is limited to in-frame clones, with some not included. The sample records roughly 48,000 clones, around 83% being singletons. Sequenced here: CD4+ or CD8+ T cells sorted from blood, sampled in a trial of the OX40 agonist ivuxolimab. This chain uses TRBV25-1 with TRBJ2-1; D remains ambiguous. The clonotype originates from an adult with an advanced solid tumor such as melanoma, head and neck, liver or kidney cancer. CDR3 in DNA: TGTGCCAGCAGTGAACGCGGATACTACAATGAGCAGTTCTTC. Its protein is CASSERGYYNEQFF.